The rows below give T cell receptor beta chains drawn from one sample of a study of blood T cell repertoires in COVID-19. Assay: immunoSEQ multiplex PCR; the TCRdb copy retains only in-frame clones and omits some. The table shows 50,000 to 55,000 clones, with over 65% occurring only once. Sequencing was performed on peripheral blood. The origin of the receptors is an older man with COVID-19, enrolled during active disease. CDR3s include the opening cysteine and the closing phenylalanine or tryptophan. The order of the fields is D gene, clone size, V gene, J gene, CDR3 DNA, CDR3 protein. A D gene is named only where the DNA matches it firmly. Clone sizes are given selectively: once, few, many, or a class where the clone is expanded.

>NA|NA|TRBV12-5|TRBJ1-1
TGTGCTAGTGGTTTGGGCGACAGGGAAGCTTTCTTT
CASGLGDREAFF
>TRBD1|NA|TRBV6-2/TRBV6-3|TRBJ2-1
TGTGCCAGCAGTTACACCCCCCCGCGGGACAGGGGTCAAAATGAGCAGTTCTTC
CASSYTPPRDRGQNEQFF
>TRBD2|NA|TRBV2|TRBJ2-1
TGTGCCGTAGGGACTAGCGGGAGACTTGAGCAGTTCTTC
CAVGTSGRLEQFF
>NA|NA|TRBV19|TRBJ1-5
TGTGCCAGTAGTATAACGGTGACAAATGATCAGCCCCAACATTTT
CASSITVTNDQPQHF
>NA|NA|TRBV12-3/TRBV12-4|TRBJ1-1
TGTGCCAGCAGTTTCGCGGATGAAGCTTTCTTT
CASSFADEAFF
>TRBD1|few|TRBV14|TRBJ1-1
TGTGCCAGCAGCCCGGGACAGTCAACGACTGAAGCTTTCTTT
CASSPGQSTTEAFF
>TRBD1|NA|TRBV29-1|TRBJ1-5
TGCAGCGTGGTCACAGGGGCGGGTCAGCCCCAGCATTTT
CSVVTGAGQPQHF
>NA|NA|TRBV5-4|TRBJ2-5
TGTGCCAGCAGCCCCAGAGGGATCTTAGAAGAGACCCAGTACTTC
CASSPRGILEETQYF
>NA|few|TRBV9|TRBJ1-1
TGTGCCAGCAGCGCGGGCAGGGGGAACACTGAAGCTTTCTTT
CASSAGRGNTEAFF
>NA|NA|TRBV7-2|TRBJ2-5
TGTGCCAGCACGCGAGGACTCCAAGAGACCCAGTACTTC
CASTRGLQETQYF
>TRBD2|once|TRBV7-2|TRBJ2-1
TGTGCCAGCAGCTTAGTGGGGGGGGGTCTCTCCTACAATGAGCAGTTCTTC
CASSLVGGGLSYNEQFF
>NA|NA|TRBV6-2/TRBV6-3|TRBJ1-2
TGTGCCAGCAGTTACTCGCGAAAACAGGGTGCTCTAAGCTACACCTTC
CASSYSRKQGALSYTF
>NA|NA|TRBV19|TRBJ1-2
TGTGCCAGTAGTACCACCACAGCTAACTATGGCTACACCTTC
CASSTTTANYGYTF
>NA|once|TRBV19|TRBJ1-5
TGTGCCACCGATCAGAGGGGCAATCAGCCCCAGCATTTT
CATDQRGNQPQHF
>TRBD1|NA|TRBV7-2|TRBJ2-2
TGTGCCAGCAGCCCAAGACAGGGAACCGGGGAGCTGTTTTTT
CASSPRQGTGELFF
>TRBD2|NA|TRBV2|TRBJ2-1
TGTGCCAGCAGTGACATAGCGGGGGGATACAATGAGCAGTTCTTC
CASSDIAGGYNEQFF
>TRBD2|once|TRBV6-1|TRBJ2-2
TGTGCCAGCAGTGAAGGGGCGGGAGGGTTGACCGGGGAGCTGTTTTTT
CASSEGAGGLTGELFF
>NA|NA|TRBV9|TRBJ2-1
TGTGCCAGCAGCGGTAGCTCCTACAATGAGCAGTTCTTC
CASSGSSYNEQFF
>NA|NA|TRBV5-5|TRBJ2-5
TGTGCCAGCAGCTTGTGGCCAACGGGGGAGACCCAGTACTTC
CASSLWPTGETQYF
>TRBD1|NA|TRBV7-9|TRBJ1-3
TGTGCCAGCAGCATAGGGGACAGGCTCGGAAACACCATATATTTT
CASSIGDRLGNTIYF
>NA|NA|TRBV24-1|TRBJ1-2
TGTGCCACCAGTGGTTCAGGGCACTATGGCTACACCTTC
CATSGSGHYGYTF
>NA|NA|TRBV6-5|TRBJ1-1
TGTGCCAGCAGTCCACAGTACATGAACACTGAAGCTTTCTTT
CASSPQYMNTEAFF
>TRBD1|NA|TRBV3-1/TRBV3-2|TRBJ1-6
TGTGCCAGCAGTCATGCAGGGGGCCTTTATAATTCACCCCTCCACTTT
CASSHAGGLYNSPLHF
>TRBD2|once|TRBV5-5|TRBJ2-3
TGTGCCAGCACCGTAAGCGGGGCTAGCACAGATACGCAGTATTTT
CASTVSGASTDTQYF
>TRBD1|NA|TRBV5-1|TRBJ2-2
TGCGCCAGCAGCCCCGGGACAGCAACCGGGGAGCTGTTTTTT
CASSPGTATGELFF
>TRBD1|NA|TRBV9|TRBJ1-1
TGTGCCAGCAGCGTAGTCCGGACAGGGGACACTGAAGCTTTCTTT
CASSVVRTGDTEAFF
>TRBD2|once|TRBV18|TRBJ2-1
TGTGCCAGCTCACAAACCTGGACTAGCGAGTACAATGAGCAGTTCTTC
CASSQTWTSEYNEQFF
>TRBD1|NA|TRBV3-1/TRBV3-2|TRBJ1-6
TGTGCCAGCAGCCCTCAGGGGGCCCCCAATTCACCCCTCCACTTT
CASSPQGAPNSPLHF
>NA|NA|TRBV19|TRBJ1-1
TGTGCCAGTAGTATCGATACAACGACTAGGAACACTGAAGCTTTCTTT
CASSIDTTTRNTEAFF
>NA|NA|TRBV28|TRBJ1-1
TGTGCCAGCAGGCAGTATATGAACACTGAAGCTTTCTTT
CASRQYMNTEAFF
>NA|NA|TRBV7-3|TRBJ1-1
TGTGCCAGCAGCTTAACGGGGGGGAACACTGAAGCTTTCTTT
CASSLTGGNTEAFF
>TRBD1|NA|TRBV7-3|TRBJ2-5
TGTGCCAGCAGCACAGGACAGGGGGCAGAGACCCAGTACTTC
CASSTGQGAETQYF
>TRBD2|NA|TRBV6-4|TRBJ2-1
TGTGCCAGCAGTGACTCGATGGCGGGGGGGCCTGATGAGCAGTTCTTC
CASSDSMAGGPDEQFF
>NA|NA|TRBV5-1|TRBJ2-5
TGCGCCAGCAGCTTGGAGGCCTCACAGGCCCAGTACTTC
CASSLEASQAQYF
>TRBD1|NA|TRBV7-9|TRBJ1-1
TGTGCCAGCAGCTTGGACAGGGCCTTAGCTGAAGCTTTCTTT
CASSLDRALAEAFF
>NA|NA|TRBV19|TRBJ1-1
TGTGCCAGTAGTATTAATAGAATGAACACTGAAGCTTTCTTT
CASSINRMNTEAFF
>NA|NA|TRBV2|TRBJ1-1
TGTGCCAGCAGTGAAACTATGAACCCGGAAGCTTTCTTT
CASSETMNPEAFF
>NA|NA|TRBV9|TRBJ1-3
TGTGCCAGCAGCGCCAGGGCAGGAGGAAACACCATATATTTT
CASSARAGGNTIYF
>NA|NA|TRBV4-3|TRBJ2-3
TGCGCCAGCAGCCAAGAGGCGTCTAGTCGTACGCAGTATTTT
CASSQEASSRTQYF
>NA|NA|TRBV19|TRBJ1-5
TGTGCCAGTAGTAGATCAGGGGCAGGCAATCAGCCCCAGCATTTT
CASSRSGAGNQPQHF
>TRBD2|NA|TRBV6-2/TRBV6-3|TRBJ2-2
TGTGCCAGCAGTGAGACTAGCGGGAGCTTCGCCGGGGAGCTGTTTTTT
CASSETSGSFAGELFF
>NA|NA|TRBV3-1/TRBV3-2|TRBJ1-2
TGTGCCAGCAGCCAGCCGGGGGGCTACACCTTC
CASSQPGGYTF
>TRBD1|NA|TRBV5-1|TRBJ1-2
TGCGCCAGCAGCTTGGCACAGGGGCGAGGTCGGGGCTACACCTTC
CASSLAQGRGRGYTF